One sample yielded the 25 T cell receptor beta chains listed below, sequenced in a study of CD8 T cells in ankylosing spondylitis. Study results and caveats: For ankylosing spondylitis blood, a TCR beta motif of fewer than 10 highly homologous variants appeared characteristic.

These TCRs' antigens remain unknown. MiXCR was run by TCRdb on the 5' RACE reads, yielding one entry per CDR3 protein. The data contain more than 100,000 distinct CDR3 sequences, roughly 18% of them seen just once; the ten biggest clones take up approximately 30%. The material sequenced was blood, either unsorted or a sorted T cell fraction (not recorded which). Every receptor here comes from a male donor with ankylosing spondylitis.

The genes are TRBV28 and TRBJ2-7; 8 positions agree with TRBD1. This CDR3 has 15 residues. J was trimmed by 1 base and V by 4 bases; bases with no gene match: 6. Germline V gene sequence: CDR1 MDHEN, CDR2 SYDVKM. The CDR3 spells CASSSGQVDSYEQYF. In DNA form, the CDR3 reads TGTGCCAGCAGTTCGGGACAGGTCGATTCCTACGAGCAGTACTTC.

The chain is built from TRBV11-1 and TRBJ2-7; 7 bases are shared with TRBD2. The length of the CDR3 is 15 residues. Per the germline V gene, CDR1 is SGHAT and CDR2 is FQDESV (reference sequence). The V and J ends lost 0 bases and 7 bases, in that order; junction bases with no gene match: 9. Here the CDR3 DNA reads TGTGCCAGCAGCTTAGCTTCCGCGGGAGTGTGGGAGCAGTACTTC. This translates into CASSLASAGVWEQYF.

The V and J genes are TRBV9 and TRBJ2-5; 7 bases map to TRBD2. Germline V CDR1 and CDR2: SGDLS, YYNGEE. The trim removed 0 bases at V and 5 bases at J, leaving 4 bases unmatched. This CDR3 is built from 14 residues. This CDR3 is CASSVVAGDETQYF. The CDR3 DNA reads as TGTGCCAGCAGCGTAGTTGCGGGGGATGAGACCCAGTACTTC.

This clonotype showed up just a few times. At one of its ends the junction is not consistent with the germline gene, which may arise from a read error. This chain links TRBV3-1 with TRBJ2-5, with 10 bases aligning to TRBD2. This CDR3 spans 16 amino acids. Germline V gives CDR1 LGHDT, CDR2 YNNKEL (reference sequence). The CDR3 region has the DNA TGTGCCAGCAGCCATCTTCTAGCGGGGGTACGAGAGACCCTGTACTTC. Encoded protein: CASSHLLAGVRETLYF.

The chain carries TRBV5-6 and TRBJ1-2; TRBD1 might be the D (6 bases). CDR1 is SGHDT, CDR2 YYEEEE, per germline. V was pared by 3 bases and J by 0 bases, with 9 bases between. The CDR3 extends over 14 amino acids. The CDR3 bases are TGTGCCAGCAGCTGGACAGACACTAACTATGGCTACACCTTC. This sequence encodes CASSWTDTNYGYTF.

This clonotype was detected a few times. The chain carries TRBV27 and TRBJ1-1; unclear D gene. This CDR3 comprises 16 residues. V dropped 6 bases and J dropped 3 bases, with 20 bases sitting between them. In germline, CDR1 is MNHEY, CDR2 SMNVEV (reference sequence). The CDR3 loop is CASRGLWEEVDTEAFF. CDR3 DNA sequence: TGTGCCAGCAGGGGCCTTTGGGAGGAGGTGGACACTGAAGCTTTCTTT.

This clonotype was seen more than once but under ten times. The CDR3 DNA follows: TGCGCCAGCAGCCCGACTAGCGCAGATTACACAGATACGCAGTATTTT. Translated, it gives CASSPTSADYTDTQYF. The chain carries TRBV4-1 and TRBJ2-3; 8 bases align to TRBD2. Germline CDR1 and CDR2: MGHRA and YSYEKL. With V trimmed by 4 bases and J by 2 bases, 8 bases remained unmatched. The CDR3 is 16 amino acids.

In this sample, this clonotype turned up a few times. The gene calls are TRBV7-9 and TRBJ2-2; D not resolved. V lost 5 bases to trimming and J lost 6 bases, with 7 bases between them. Germline CDR1 SEHNR, CDR2 FQNEAQ (reference sequence). There are 12 residues in the CDR3. Here the CDR3 reads CASSAGPGELFF. Written as DNA, the CDR3 is TGTGCCAGCAGCGCCGGGCCCGGGGAGCTGTTTTTT.

This clonotype came up many times. The CDR3 here is CASSFGEQFF. CDR3 nucleotide sequence: TGTGCCAGCAGTTTTGGTGAGCAGTTCTTC. The V and J genes are TRBV28 and TRBJ2-1; D unresolved. This CDR3 has 10 residues. V shed 3 bases and J shed 9 bases, with 3 bases lying between them. Germline V gene sequence: CDR1 MDHEN, CDR2 SYDVKM.

V is TRBV6-1 and J is TRBJ2-1, with 11 bases identical to TRBD1. After removal of 5 bases from V and 10 bases from J, the junction contained 7 bases not matched to a gene. CDR3 length: 14 amino acids. Germline-derived CDR1 and CDR2 are MNHNS and SASEGT. The CDR3 protein is CASSPGTGGTEQFF. The CDR3 DNA follows: TGTGCCAGCAGTCCCGGGACAGGGGGAACGGAGCAGTTCTTC.

A few counts support this clonotype. The genes are TRBV25-1 and TRBJ1-2; 7 positions match TRBD1. The germline CDR1 and CDR2 sequences are MGHDK and SYGVNS. The CDR3 is 12 amino acids. V lost 6 bases to trimming and J lost 7 bases; unmatched junction nucleotides: 5. CDR3 in amino acids: CASRTGSGGYTF. For the CDR3, the DNA is TGTGCCAGCAGGACAGGGAGTGGTGGCTACACCTTC.

The chain has TRBV4-2 and TRBJ2-2; D gene uncertain. Trimming removed 2 bases at V and 1 base at J, with 8 bases between. The CDR3 spans 15 residues. CDR1 is LGHNA, CDR2 YNFKEQ, per germline. CDR3 bases: TGTGCCAGCAGCCAACCCACAATGAACACCGGGGAGCTGTTTTTT. It is translated as CASSQPTMNTGELFF.

The chain is built from TRBV25-1 and TRBJ2-4, with D unclear. The CDR3 is 17 amino acids. Trimming left V 2 bases short and J 1 base short, with 15 bases between. Germline CDR1 MGHDK, CDR2 SYGVNS. The CDR3 here is CASSELKGSGAKNIQYF. For the CDR3, the DNA is TGTGCCAGCAGTGAACTGAAGGGCTCTGGGGCCAAAAACATTCAGTACTTC.

This clonotype turned up a few times. This sequence joins TRBV5-1 and TRBJ2-7; perhaps TRBD1 as D (5 bases). Germline CDR1 is SGHRS and CDR2 is YFSETQ. This CDR3 has 14 amino acids. V shed 3 bases and J shed 5 bases, with 15 bases lying between them. The CDR3 bases are TGCGCCAGCAGCTCTGAGTGGGGCTTGGACGAGCAGTACTTC. Encoded protein: CASSSEWGLDEQYF.

V and J are TRBV27 and TRBJ2-3; 11 positions agree with TRBD2. Germline values: CDR1 MNHEY, CDR2 SMNVEV (reference sequence). The ends lost 3 bases at V and 5 bases at J; junction bases unmatched: 10. This CDR3 contains 17 residues. This chain's CDR3 is CASSFLAGGPEGDTQYF. The CDR3 DNA is TGTGCCAGCAGTTTCCTAGCGGGAGGTCCCGAAGGAGATACGCAGTATTTT.

This clonotype was detected a few times. J is TRBJ1-4 and V is TRBV5-6; 7 bases line up with TRBD1. Trimming cost V 3 bases and J 6 bases; bases outside gene matches: 5. This CDR3 region has 14 residues. CDR1 is SGHDT and CDR2 is YYEEEE in the germline V gene. This chain's CDR3 is CASSSGTEYEKLFF. The DNA of the CDR3 is TGTGCCAGCAGCTCCGGGACAGAATATGAAAAACTGTTTTTT.

This clonotype was counted only a few times. V and J are TRBV7-9 and TRBJ2-1; TRBD2 aligns across 12 bases. CDR3 length equals 15 residues. The V and J ends lost 5 bases and 10 bases, in that order; junction bases with no gene match: 9. Germline V gene sequence: CDR1 SEHNR, CDR2 FQNEAQ (reference sequence). Written as DNA, the CDR3 is TGTGCCAGCAGCCATCCCCTAGCGGGAGGGCCCGAGCAGTTCTTC. It translates to CASSHPLAGGPEQFF.

This clonotype has just a few counts. The J gene is TRBJ1-5, the V gene TRBV27; TRBD1 agrees at 7 bases. The CDR3 loop spans 12 amino acids. Losses at the gene ends were 7 bases for V and 5 bases for J; bases not matched to a gene: 2. Germline V lookup: CDR1 MNHEY, CDR2 SMNVEV (reference sequence). The CDR3 here is CASKGADQPQHF. The CDR3 bases are TGTGCCAGCAAGGGGGCAGATCAGCCCCAGCATTTT.

V and J are TRBV9 and TRBJ2-7; D is possibly TRBD1 (5 bases). Germline values: CDR1 SGDLS, CDR2 YYNGEE. The ends were cut back, 7 bases at V and 3 bases at J, with 8 bases in the middle. The CDR3 is made up of 11 amino acids. This chain's CDR3 is CASARDYEQYF. The CDR3 nucleotides are TGTGCCAGCGCCAGGGACTACGAGCAGTACTTC. The variable domain in full, with the rest retrieved from reference TRBV9 and TRBJ2-7, is DSGVTQTPKHLITATGQRVTLRCSPRSGDLSVYWYQQSLDQGLQFLIQYYNGEERAKGNILERFSAQQFPDLHSELNLSSLELGDSALYFCASARDYEQYFGPGTRLTVT.

This clonotype was counted a few times. The chain links TRBV3-1 to TRBJ2-1; 13 nucleotides match TRBD2. The CDR3 length is 18 residues. V shed 4 bases and J 8 bases; nucleotides not matched to a gene: 14. Germline V gene sequence: CDR1 LGHDT, CDR2 YNNKEL (reference sequence). The CDR3 here is CASSPPPGLAGPNDEQFF. In DNA, the CDR3 is TGTGCCAGCAGCCCCCCCCCGGGACTAGCGGGGCCCAACGATGAGCAGTTCTTC.

Note on this clonotype: Compared with germline, one end of the junction differs, possibly owing to a read error. The chain links TRBV7-6 to TRBJ2-3, with D tentatively TRBD1 or TRBD2 (5 bases each). Germline CDR1 is SGHVS and CDR2 is FNYEAQ. The CDR3 runs to 14 residues. This CDR3 reads CASSFGTITYTQYF. CDR3 DNA: TGTGCCAGCAGCTTCGGGACCATCACATATACGCAGTATTTT.

The chain joins TRBV2 to TRBJ2-5; the match to TRBD2 covers 8 bases. The J segment lost 5 bases and the V segment lost 4 bases, leaving 6 bases of the junction unmatched. Germline lookup yields CDR1 SNHLY and CDR2 FYNNEI. This CDR3 spans 14 amino acids. CDR3 amino acids: CASSAAGVIETQYF. CDR3 bases: TGTGCCAGCAGTGCAGCGGGAGTTATCGAGACCCAGTACTTC.

This chain uses TRBV5-1 with TRBJ1-1, with 7 bases aligning to TRBD1. The length of the CDR3 is 15 residues. Germline trimming cut 4 bases from V and 2 bases from J; bases unmatched to any gene: 8. Germline V gives CDR1 SGHRS, CDR2 YFSETQ. In nucleotides, the CDR3 is TGCGCCAGCAGCCCCAGGGGGATACTAAACACTGAAGCTTTCTTT. Encoded protein: CASSPRGILNTEAFF. Based on the CDR3 plus reference TRBV5-1 and TRBJ1-1, the full variable domain is KAGVTQTPRYLIKTRGQQVTLSCSPISGHRSVSWYQQTPGQGLQFLFEYFSETQRNKGNFPGRFSGRQFSNSRSEMNVSTLELGDSALYLCASSPRGILNTEAFFGQGTRLTVV.

The genes are TRBV2 and TRBJ1-2, with TRBD1 as a possible D gene (6 bases). This CDR3 contains 13 residues. Trimming cost V 2 bases and J 12 bases, with 16 bases left between them. Germline lookup yields CDR1 SNHLY and CDR2 FYNNEI. The CDR3 DNA sequence: TGTGCCAGCAGTGAACACCAGGGGATGGAGGACACCTTC. Protein sequence: CASSEHQGMEDTF.

This clonotype was observed a handful of times. The V call is TRBV10-2, the J call TRBJ2-5; 8 bases line up with TRBD2. Germline lookup yields CDR1 WSHSY and CDR2 SAAADI. The CDR3 sequence is 12 residues long. V was pared by 8 bases and J by 5 bases, with 4 bases of the junction left unmatched. This CDR3 reads CASLSGSETQYF. In DNA form, the CDR3 reads TGCGCCAGCCTAAGCGGGAGTGAGACCCAGTACTTC.